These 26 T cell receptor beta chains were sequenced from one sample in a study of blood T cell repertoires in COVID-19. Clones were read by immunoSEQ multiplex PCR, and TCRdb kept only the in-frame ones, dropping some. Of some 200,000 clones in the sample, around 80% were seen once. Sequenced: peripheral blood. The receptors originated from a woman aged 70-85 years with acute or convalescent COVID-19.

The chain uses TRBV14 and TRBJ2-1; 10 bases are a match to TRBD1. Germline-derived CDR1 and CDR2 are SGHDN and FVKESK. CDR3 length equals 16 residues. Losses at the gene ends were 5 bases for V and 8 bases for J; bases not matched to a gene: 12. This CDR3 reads CASSLNSGTGVYEQFF. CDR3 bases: TGTGCCAGCAGCTTAAATTCCGGGACAGGGGTGTATGAGCAGTTCTTC.

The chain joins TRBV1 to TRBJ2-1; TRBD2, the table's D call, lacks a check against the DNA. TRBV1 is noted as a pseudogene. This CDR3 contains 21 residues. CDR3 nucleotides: TGCACCAGCAGCCCCCTATATCCGCTAGCAGTCGGTAAGGAGAAGCACAATGAGCAGTTCTTC. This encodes CTSSPLYPLAVGKEKHNEQFF.

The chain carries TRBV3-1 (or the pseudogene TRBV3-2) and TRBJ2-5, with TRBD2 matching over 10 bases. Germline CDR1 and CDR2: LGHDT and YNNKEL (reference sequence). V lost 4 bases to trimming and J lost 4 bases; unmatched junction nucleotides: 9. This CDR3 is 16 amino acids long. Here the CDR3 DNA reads TGTGCCAGCAGCCCAACTAGCGGGGTTAAAGGAGAGACCCAGTACTTC. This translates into CASSPTSGVKGETQYF.

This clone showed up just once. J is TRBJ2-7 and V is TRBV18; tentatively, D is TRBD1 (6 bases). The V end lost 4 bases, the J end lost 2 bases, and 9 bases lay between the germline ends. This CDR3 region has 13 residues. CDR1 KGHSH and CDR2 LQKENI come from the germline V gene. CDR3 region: CASSQDRTYEQYF. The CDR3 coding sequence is TGTGCCAGCTCACAGGACAGAACCTACGAGCAGTACTTC.

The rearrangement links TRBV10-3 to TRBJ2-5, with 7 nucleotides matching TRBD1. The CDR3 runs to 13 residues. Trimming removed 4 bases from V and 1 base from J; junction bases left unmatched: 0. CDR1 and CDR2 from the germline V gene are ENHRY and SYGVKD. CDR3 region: CAISGDSQETQYF. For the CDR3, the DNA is TGTGCCATCAGTGGGGACAGCCAAGAGACCCAGTACTTC.

DNA for the CDR3: TGTGCCAGCAGCTTACGGGGGGAAGATACGCAGTATTTT. Its protein is CASSLRGEDTQYF. The chain carries TRBV5-6 and TRBJ2-3; the match to TRBD2 covers 7 bases. The CDR3 length is 13 residues. The germline gives CDR1 SGHDT, CDR2 YYEEEE. Trimming took 2 bases from V and 5 from J; bases not matched to a gene: 2.

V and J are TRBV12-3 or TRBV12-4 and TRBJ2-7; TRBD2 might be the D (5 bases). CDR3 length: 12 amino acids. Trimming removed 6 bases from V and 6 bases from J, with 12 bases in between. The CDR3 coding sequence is TGTGCCAGCAGCCCTATAGCGTTCGAGCAGTACTTC. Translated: CASSPIAFEQYF.

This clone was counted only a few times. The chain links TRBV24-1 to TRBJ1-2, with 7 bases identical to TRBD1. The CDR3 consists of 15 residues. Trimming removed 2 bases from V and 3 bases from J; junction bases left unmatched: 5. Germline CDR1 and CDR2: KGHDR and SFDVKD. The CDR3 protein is CATSDYRGVDYGYTF. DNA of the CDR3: TGTGCCACCAGTGATTACAGGGGAGTTGACTATGGCTACACCTTC.

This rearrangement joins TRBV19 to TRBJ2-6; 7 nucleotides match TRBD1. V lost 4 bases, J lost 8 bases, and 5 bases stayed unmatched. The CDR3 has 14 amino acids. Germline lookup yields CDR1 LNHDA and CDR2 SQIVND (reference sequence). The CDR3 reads CASSTPGQTNVLTF. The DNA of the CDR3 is TGTGCCAGTAGTACTCCGGGACAGACCAACGTCCTGACTTTC.

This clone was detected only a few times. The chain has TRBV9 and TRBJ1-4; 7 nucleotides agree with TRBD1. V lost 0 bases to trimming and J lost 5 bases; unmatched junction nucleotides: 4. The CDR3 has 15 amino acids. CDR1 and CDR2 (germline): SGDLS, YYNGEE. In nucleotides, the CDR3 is TGTGCCAGCAGCGTAGCGCAGGGGGTGAATGAAAAACTGTTTTTT. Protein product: CASSVAQGVNEKLFF.

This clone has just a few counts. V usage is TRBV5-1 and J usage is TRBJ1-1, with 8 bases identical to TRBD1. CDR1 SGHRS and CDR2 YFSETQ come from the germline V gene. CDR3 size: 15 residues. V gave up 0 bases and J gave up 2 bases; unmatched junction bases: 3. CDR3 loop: CASSLGTGFNTEAFF. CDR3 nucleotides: TGCGCCAGCAGCTTGGGGACAGGGTTCAACACTGAAGCTTTCTTT.

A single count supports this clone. The CDR3: CASSGQADTGELFF. The CDR3, as DNA: TGTGCCAGCTCAGGACAGGCCGACACCGGGGAGCTGTTTTTT. This chain uses TRBV2 with TRBJ2-2, with 7 bases that match TRBD1. The V gene end was trimmed by 8 bases and the J gene end by 3 bases; junction bases not matched to a gene: 6. Germline V gene data show CDR1 as SNHLY and CDR2 as FYNNEI. The CDR3 covers 14 residues.

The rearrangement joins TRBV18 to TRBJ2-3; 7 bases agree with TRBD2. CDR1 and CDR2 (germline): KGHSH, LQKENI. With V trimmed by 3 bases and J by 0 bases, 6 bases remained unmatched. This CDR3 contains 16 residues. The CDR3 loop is CASSPRTSPSTDTQYF. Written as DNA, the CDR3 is TGTGCCAGCTCACCCAGGACTAGTCCTAGCACAGATACGCAGTATTTT.

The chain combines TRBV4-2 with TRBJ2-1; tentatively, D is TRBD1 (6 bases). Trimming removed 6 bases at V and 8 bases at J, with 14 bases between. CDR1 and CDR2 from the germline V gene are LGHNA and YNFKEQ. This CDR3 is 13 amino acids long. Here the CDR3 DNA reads TGTGCCAGCAGGAAACAGGGTCGGGATGAGCAGTTCTTC. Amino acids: CASRKQGRDEQFF.

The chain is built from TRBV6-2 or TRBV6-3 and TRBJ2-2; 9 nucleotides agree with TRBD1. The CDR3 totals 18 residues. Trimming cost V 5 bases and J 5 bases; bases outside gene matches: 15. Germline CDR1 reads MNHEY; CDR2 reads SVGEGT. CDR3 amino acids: CASSRDTPDRGGTGELFF. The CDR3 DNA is TGTGCCAGCAGTAGGGATACTCCGGACAGGGGTGGAACCGGGGAGCTGTTTTTT.

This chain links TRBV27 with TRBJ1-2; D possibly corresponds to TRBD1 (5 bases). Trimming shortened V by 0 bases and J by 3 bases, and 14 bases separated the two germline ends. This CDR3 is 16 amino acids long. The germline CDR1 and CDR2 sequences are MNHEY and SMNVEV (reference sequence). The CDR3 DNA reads TGTGCCAGCAGTTTATCCAGGGAAGCTGGCTACTATGGCTACACCTTC. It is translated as CASSLSREAGYYGYTF.

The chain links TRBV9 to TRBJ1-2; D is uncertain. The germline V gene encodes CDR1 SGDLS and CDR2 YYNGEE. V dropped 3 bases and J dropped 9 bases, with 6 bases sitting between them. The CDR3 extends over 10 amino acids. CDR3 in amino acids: CASSGRSYTF. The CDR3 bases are TGTGCCAGCAGCGGGAGGAGCTACACCTTC.

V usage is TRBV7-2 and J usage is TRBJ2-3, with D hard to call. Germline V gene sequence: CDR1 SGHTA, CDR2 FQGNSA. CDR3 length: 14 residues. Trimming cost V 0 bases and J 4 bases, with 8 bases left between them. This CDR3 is CASSLAFLADTQYF. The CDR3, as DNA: TGTGCCAGCAGCTTAGCCTTCCTAGCAGATACGCAGTATTTT.

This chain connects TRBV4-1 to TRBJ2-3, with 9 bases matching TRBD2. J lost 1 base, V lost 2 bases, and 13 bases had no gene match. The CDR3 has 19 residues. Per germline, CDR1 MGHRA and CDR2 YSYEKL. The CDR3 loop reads CASSQSVLASGAGTDTQYF. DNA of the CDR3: TGCGCCAGCAGCCAATCCGTCCTGGCTAGCGGGGCGGGCACAGATACGCAGTATTTT.

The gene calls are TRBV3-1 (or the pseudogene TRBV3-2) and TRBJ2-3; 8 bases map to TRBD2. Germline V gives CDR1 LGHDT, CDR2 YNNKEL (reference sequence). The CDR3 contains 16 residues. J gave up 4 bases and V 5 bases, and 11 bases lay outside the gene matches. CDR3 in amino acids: CASSYLGSGGADTQYF. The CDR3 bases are TGTGCCAGCAGCTACCTCGGCAGCGGGGGCGCAGATACGCAGTATTTT.

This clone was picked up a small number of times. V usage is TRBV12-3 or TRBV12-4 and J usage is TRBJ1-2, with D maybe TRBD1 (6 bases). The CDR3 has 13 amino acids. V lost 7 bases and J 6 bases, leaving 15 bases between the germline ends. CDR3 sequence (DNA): TGTGCCAGCACCACAGGGACATTCAATGGCTACACCTTC. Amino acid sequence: CASTTGTFNGYTF.

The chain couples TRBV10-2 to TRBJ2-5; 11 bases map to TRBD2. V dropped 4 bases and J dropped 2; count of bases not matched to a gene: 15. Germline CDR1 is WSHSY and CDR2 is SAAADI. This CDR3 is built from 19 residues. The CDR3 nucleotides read TGCGCCAGCAGTGGGCTTCTAGCGGGGGGCCCTATCTCTCAAGAGACCCAGTACTTC. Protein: CASSGLLAGGPISQETQYF.

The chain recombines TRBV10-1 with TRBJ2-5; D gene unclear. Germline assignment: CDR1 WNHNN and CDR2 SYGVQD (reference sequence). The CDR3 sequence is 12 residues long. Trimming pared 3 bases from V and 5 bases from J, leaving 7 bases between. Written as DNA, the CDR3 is TGCGCCAGCAGTGAAATCGGGGAGACCCAGTACTTC. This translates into CASSEIGETQYF.

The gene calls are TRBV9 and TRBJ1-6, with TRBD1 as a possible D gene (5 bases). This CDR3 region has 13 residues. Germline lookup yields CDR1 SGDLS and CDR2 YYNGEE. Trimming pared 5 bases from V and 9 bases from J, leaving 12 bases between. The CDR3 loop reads CASRGREGSPLHF. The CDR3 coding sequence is TGTGCCAGCAGGGGGCGGGAGGGTTCACCCCTCCACTTT.

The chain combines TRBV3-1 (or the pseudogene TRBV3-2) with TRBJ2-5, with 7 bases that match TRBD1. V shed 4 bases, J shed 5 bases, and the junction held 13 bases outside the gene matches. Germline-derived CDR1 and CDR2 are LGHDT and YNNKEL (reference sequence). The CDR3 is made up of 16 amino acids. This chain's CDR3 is CASSLRDRTLWETQYF. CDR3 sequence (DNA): TGTGCCAGCAGCCTGAGGGACAGAACCCTTTGGGAGACCCAGTACTTC.

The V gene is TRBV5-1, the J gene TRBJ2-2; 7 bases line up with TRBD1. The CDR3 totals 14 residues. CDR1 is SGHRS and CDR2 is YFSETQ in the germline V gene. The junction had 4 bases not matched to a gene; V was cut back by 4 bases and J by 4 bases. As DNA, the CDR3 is TGCGCCAGCAGCCCACAGGGGACCACCGGGGAGCTGTTTTTT. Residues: CASSPQGTTGELFF.